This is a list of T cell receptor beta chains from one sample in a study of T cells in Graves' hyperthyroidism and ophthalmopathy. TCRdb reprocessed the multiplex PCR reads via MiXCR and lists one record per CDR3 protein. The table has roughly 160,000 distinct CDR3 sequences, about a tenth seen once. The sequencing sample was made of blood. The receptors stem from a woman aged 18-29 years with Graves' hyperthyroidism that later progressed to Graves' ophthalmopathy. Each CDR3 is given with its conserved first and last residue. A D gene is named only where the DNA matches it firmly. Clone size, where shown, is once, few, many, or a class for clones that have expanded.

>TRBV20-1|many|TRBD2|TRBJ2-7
TGCAGTGCCCTCCCTAGCGGGGGACTCTACGAGCAGTACTTC
CSALPSGGLYEQYF
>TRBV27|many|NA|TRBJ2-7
TGTGCCAGCAGTTTATATCCTCTTCCTTTCTACGAGCAGTACTTC
CASSLYPLPFYEQYF
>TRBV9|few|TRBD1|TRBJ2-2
TGTGCCAGCAGCGTAGGGGGTCAGGGGGCTACCACCGGGGAGCTGTTTTTT
CASSVGGQGATTGELFF
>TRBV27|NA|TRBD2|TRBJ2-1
TGTGCCAGCAGTTTATTGGCATCTAGCGGGAGTCTCTACAATGAGCAGTTCTTC
CASSLLASSGSLYNEQFF
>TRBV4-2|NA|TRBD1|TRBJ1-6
TGTGCCAGCAGCCGACAGGGATCCTATAATTCACCCCTCCACTTT
CASSRQGSYNSPLHF
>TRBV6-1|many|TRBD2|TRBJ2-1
TGTGCCAGCAGTTCTAGCGGGAGGGCCTCCTACAATGAGCAGTTCTTC
CASSSSGRASYNEQFF
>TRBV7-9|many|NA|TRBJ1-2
TGTGCCAGCAGCTTCGGACAGATACAATATGGCTACACCTTC
CASSFGQIQYGYTF
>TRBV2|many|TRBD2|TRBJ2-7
TGTGCCAGCAGTGGGCGGGAGGGCCCCCGTGTCTCCTACGAGCAGTACTTC
CASSGREGPRVSYEQYF
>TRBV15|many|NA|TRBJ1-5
TGTGCCACCAGCCATTTACAGGGTCGCGCTCAGCCCCAGCATTTT
CATSHLQGRAQPQHF
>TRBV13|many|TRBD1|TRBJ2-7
TGTGCCAGCAGCTTTCCCACAGGGGGCTTAGGCGAGCAGTACTTC
CASSFPTGGLGEQYF
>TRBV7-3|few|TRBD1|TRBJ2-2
TGTGCCAGCAGCTTAATGCCTGGACAGGGGAACACCGGGGAGCTGTTTTTT
CASSLMPGQGNTGELFF
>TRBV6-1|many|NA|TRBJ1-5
TGTGCCAGCAGTGAACAACAGGGCAATCAGCCCCAGCATTTT
CASSEQQGNQPQHF
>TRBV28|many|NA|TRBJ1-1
TGTGCCAGCAGTCTCAACGCGGGGGAAGTCGCGCACACTGAAGCTTTCTTT
CASSLNAGEVAHTEAFF
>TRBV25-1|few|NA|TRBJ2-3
TGTGCCAGCAGTAAATTCGTGGGGGGACAATTACCAGATACGCAGTATTTT
CASSKFVGGQLPDTQYF
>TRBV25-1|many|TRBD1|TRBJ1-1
TGTGCCAGCAGTGTTACAGGGGGCACTGAAGCTTTCTTT
CASSVTGGTEAFF
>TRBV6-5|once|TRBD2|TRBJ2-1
TGTGCCAGCAGTTACGTAGCGGGAGGGCCGTCAGGGGAGGATGAGCAGTTCTTC
CASSYVAGGPSGEDEQFF
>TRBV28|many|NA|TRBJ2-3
TGTGCCAGCAGTTTATCCGATACGCAGTATTTT
CASSLSDTQYF
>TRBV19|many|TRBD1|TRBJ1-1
TGTGCCAGTAGTATAAGGGACAGGGGGCATTTCGGAGCTTTCTTT
CASSIRDRGHFGAFF
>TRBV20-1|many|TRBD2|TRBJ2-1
TGCAGTGCTAGGGCGAGCGGGGGGTGGTATGAGCAGTTCTTC
CSARASGGWYEQFF
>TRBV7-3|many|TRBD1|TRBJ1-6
TGTGCCAGCAGCCAGACAGGGGAAAATTCACCCCTCCACTTT
CASSQTGENSPLHF
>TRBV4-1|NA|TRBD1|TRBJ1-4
TGCGCCAGCAGCCAAGGCCTCGGGACAGCGGCAAGGGAAAAACTGTTTTTT
CASSQGLGTAAREKLFF